This T cell receptor beta chain was found in a study of blood T cells in healthy people across ages (dated by TCRdb to between 2014 and 2017). For the study in its entirety: In model experiments, roughly one uniquely barcoded TCR beta cDNA molecule per two T cells was captured by template switching. The study measured age-related changes in TCR beta repertoire diversity using deep sequencing normalized with unique cDNA molecular identifiers. The donors were divided into four age groups: young (average approximately 15 years), middle-aged (about 41), aged (approximately 62) and long-lived (nearly 85). To avoid experimental bias, donors of different ages were spread randomly across the sequencing lanes. Using the same blood draw, the study looked at two additional independent replicas of 1 million unique cDNA reads for two donors, one aged 18 to 30 and the other aged 80 or older.

What the authors observed across the whole study: Since profiling was done on bulk unsorted PBMCs, naive and antigen-experienced compartments could not be conclusively compared. There was a strong correlation between observed TCR beta diversity and the percentage of naive T cells measured by flow cytometry. Observed TCR beta diversity per million T cells fell roughly linearly with age, and a significant reduction was already apparent by age about 38. Compared with the aged group, the long-lived group had more naive CD4+ T cells, fewer expanded clones and increased TCR diversity, a pattern suggesting age selection. Because the CMV infection status of the donors was unknown, age-related changes in expanded clonotypes may potentially have been confounded. Estimates of total diversity based on one million sequenced T cells were considered lower bounds and underestimates.

The donors were 40 or so Caucasian individuals from Russia, aged roughly 6 to 100 years, who were systemically healthy. Each donor gave about 9.7 milliliters of peripheral blood, drawn into EDTA-treated Vacutainer tubes. Ficoll-Paque density-gradient centrifugation was used to isolate PBMCs, with at least 6.5 million per sample. Total RNA, at least 6 micrograms per sample, was extracted from PBMCs with Trizol reagent. The percentages of naive CD45RAhigh/CD27high T cells were determined by flow cytometry on a PBMC aliquot from every donor. The library was made by 5' RACE. Instrument on record: Illumina HiSeq 2500. A second PCR of roughly 7 to 12 cycles was performed with a sample-barcoded 5' primer and a J-beta primer mix. A template-switch 5' adaptor carrying 12 random nucleotides introduced a unique molecular identifier onto each TCR beta cDNA molecule. Each sample yielded at least 2.5 million CDR3-containing paired-end reads. First-strand cDNA was synthesized from all RNA with the Mint cDNA synthesis kit, primed by a TRBC-specific oligonucleotide. Following uracil-DNA glycosylase treatment, all cDNA underwent a first 18-cycle PCR with the universal primers M1SS and BC2_uni_R. The authors' pipeline ran thus. For normalization, 1 million high-quality reads were randomly selected from each sample, with every read carrying a distinct molecular identifier. Reads sharing molecular identifiers were discarded rather than binned into consensus sequences. MiTCR, with a Q25 quality threshold and the strictest error-elimination algorithm, was used for CDR3 identification, clonotype clustering and error correction. A nonparametric unseen species model with Euler transformation was used to estimate lower-bound total TCR beta diversity. TCRdb redid the processing of the public reads, applying fastp at Q25 and MiXCR, and retained in-frame beta chains. All rows with the same CDR3 protein become a single entry with the most common DNA and genes. The V and J calls come from TCRdb's annotation, not from the publication. The sample table holds about 1.6 million distinct CDR3 sequences, of which about 31% were seen once. The ten largest make up around 11% of the sample.

Note on this clonotype: Its antigen is not yet known. No base quality information exists; no much larger clone differs at one position.

V lost 8 bases and J lost 6 bases, and the count of bases not matched to a germline gene is 6. The CDR3 spans 15 residues, from the cysteine through the phenylalanine. CDR3 DNA only is kept here, 45 bases in frame from base 1. The chain is encoded by TRBV12-3 or TRBV12-4 joined to TRBJ1-6; 11 central nucleotides agree with TRBD1. The sequence came from a woman under 40 in good health. Input material: blood. The DNA is TGTGCCAGCCGCACCGGGACAGGGGGTAATTCACCCCTCCACTTT. It translates to CASRTGTGGNSPLHF.